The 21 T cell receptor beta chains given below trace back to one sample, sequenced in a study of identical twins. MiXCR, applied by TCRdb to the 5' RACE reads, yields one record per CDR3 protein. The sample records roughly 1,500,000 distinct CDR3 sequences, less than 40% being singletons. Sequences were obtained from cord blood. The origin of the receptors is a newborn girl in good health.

As DNA, the CDR3 is TGTGCCATCAGTGAGACCCCTGGACATAATGAAAAACTGTTTTTT. Protein sequence: CAISETPGHNEKLFF. The chain employs TRBV10-3 and TRBJ1-4, with D possibly matching TRBD1 (5 bases). Per the germline V gene, CDR1 is ENHRY and CDR2 is SYGVKD. Trimming shortened V by 2 bases and J by 4 bases, and 11 bases separated the two germline ends. The CDR3 has 15 amino acids.

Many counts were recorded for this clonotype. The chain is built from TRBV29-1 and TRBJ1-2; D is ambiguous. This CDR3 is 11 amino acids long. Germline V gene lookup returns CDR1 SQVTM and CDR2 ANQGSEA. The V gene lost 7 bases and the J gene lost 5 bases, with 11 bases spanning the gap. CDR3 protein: CSASAVYGYTF. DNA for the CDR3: TGCAGCGCGAGTGCGGTTTATGGCTACACCTTC.

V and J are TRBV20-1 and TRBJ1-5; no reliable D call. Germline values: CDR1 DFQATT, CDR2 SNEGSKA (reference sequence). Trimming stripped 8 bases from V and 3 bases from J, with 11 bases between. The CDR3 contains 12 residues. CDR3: CSSRASNQPQHF. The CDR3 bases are TGCAGTAGCCGGGCCTCCAATCAGCCCCAGCATTTT.

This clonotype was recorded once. This CDR3 reads CASSPHRGSYEQYF. The CDR3 nucleotides read TGTGCCAGCAGTCCCCACAGGGGGTCCTACGAGCAGTACTTC. The rearrangement joins TRBV27 to TRBJ2-7; the match to TRBD1 covers 8 bases. CDR3 size: 14 residues. Unmatched junction bases numbered 4, after V lost 5 bases and J lost 1 base. The germline V gene has CDR1 MNHEY and CDR2 SMNVEV (reference sequence).

Here the CDR3 reads CASSSFNFRDRGHTNEKLFF. The CDR3 bases are TGTGCCAGCAGCTCCTTTAATTTCCGGGACAGGGGGCATACTAATGAAAAACTGTTTTTT. The gene calls are TRBV7-9 and TRBJ1-4; 12 bases agree with TRBD1. V lost 4 bases and J lost 2; bases outside the gene matches: 14. Germline V CDR1 and CDR2: SEHNR, FQNEAQ (reference sequence). The CDR3 covers 20 residues.

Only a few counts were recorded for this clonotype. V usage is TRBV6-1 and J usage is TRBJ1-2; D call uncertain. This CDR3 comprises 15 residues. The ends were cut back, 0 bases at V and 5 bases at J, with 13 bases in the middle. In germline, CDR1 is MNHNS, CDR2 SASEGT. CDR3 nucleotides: TGTGCCAGCAGTGAAGCGACGACAAGAGTATATGGCTACACCTTC. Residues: CASSEATTRVYGYTF.

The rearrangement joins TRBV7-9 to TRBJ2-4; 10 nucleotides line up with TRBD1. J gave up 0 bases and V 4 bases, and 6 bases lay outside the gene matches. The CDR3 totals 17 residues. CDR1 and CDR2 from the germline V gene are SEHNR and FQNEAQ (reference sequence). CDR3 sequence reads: CASSSRQGAVAKNIQYF. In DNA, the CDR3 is TGTGCCAGCAGCTCGCGACAGGGGGCCGTAGCCAAAAACATTCAGTACTTC.

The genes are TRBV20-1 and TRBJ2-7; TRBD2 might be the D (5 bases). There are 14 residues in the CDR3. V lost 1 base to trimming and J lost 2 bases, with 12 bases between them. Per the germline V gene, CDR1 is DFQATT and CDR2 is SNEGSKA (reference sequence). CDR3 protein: CSARGVASTYEQYF. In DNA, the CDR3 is TGCAGTGCTAGAGGGGTAGCGTCGACCTACGAGCAGTACTTC.

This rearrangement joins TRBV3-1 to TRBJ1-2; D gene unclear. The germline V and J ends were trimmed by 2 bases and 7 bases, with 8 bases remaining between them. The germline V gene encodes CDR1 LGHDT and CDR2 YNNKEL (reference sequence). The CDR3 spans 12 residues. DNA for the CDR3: TGTGCCAGCAGCCAAATGCGCGGTGGCTACACCTTC. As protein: CASSQMRGGYTF.

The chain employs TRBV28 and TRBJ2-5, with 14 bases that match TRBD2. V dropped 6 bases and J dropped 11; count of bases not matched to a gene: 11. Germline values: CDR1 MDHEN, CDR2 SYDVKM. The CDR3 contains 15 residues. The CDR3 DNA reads TGTGCCAGCAGCCGACGGACTAGCGGGAGGAATGAGCAGTACTTC. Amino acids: CASSRRTSGRNEQYF.

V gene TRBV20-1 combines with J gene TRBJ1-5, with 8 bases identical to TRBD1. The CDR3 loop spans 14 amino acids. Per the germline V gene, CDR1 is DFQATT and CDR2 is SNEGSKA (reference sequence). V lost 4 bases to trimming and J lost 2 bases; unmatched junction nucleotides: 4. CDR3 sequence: CSATMTGGNQPQHF. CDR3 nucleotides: TGCAGTGCTACCATGACAGGGGGCAATCAGCCCCAGCATTTT.

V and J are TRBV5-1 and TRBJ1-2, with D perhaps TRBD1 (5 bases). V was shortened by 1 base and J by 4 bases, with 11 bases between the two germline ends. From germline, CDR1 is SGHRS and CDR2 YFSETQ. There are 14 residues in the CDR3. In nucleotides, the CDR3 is TGCGCCAGCAGCTTGAGTCCGAGGGGCTATGGCTACACCTTC. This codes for CASSLSPRGYGYTF.

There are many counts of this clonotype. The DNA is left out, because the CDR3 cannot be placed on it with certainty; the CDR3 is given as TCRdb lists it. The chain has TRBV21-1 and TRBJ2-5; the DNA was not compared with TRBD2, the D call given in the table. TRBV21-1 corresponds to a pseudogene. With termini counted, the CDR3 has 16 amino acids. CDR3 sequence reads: CASIPGYYCLVETQYF.

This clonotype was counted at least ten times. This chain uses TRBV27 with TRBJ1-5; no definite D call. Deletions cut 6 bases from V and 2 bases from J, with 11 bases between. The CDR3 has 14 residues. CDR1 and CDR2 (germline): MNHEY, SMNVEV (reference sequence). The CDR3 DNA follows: TGTGCCAGCAGCTCGTGGCAGGGCAATCAGCCCCAGCATTTT. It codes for CASSSWQGNQPQHF.

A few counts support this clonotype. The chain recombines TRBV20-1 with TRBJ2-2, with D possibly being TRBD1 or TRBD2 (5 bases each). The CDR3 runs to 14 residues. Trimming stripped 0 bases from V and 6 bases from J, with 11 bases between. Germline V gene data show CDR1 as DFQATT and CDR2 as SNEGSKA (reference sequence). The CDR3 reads CSARDPGRPGELFF. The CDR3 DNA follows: TGCAGTGCTAGAGATCCGGGGCGGCCCGGGGAGCTGTTTTTT.

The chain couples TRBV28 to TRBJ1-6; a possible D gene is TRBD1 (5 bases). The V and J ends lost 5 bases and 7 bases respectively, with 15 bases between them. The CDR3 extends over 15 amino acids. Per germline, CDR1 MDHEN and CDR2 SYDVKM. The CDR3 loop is CASSPTGTGNSPLHF. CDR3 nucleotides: TGTGCCAGCAGTCCGACCGGGACGGGGAATTCACCCCTCCACTTT.

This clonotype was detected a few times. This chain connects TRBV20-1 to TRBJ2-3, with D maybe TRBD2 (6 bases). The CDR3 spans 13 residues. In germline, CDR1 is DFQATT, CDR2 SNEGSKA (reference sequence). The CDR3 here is CRKGLGSTDTQYF. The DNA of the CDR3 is TGCAGGAAGGGACTCGGTAGCACAGATACGCAGTATTTT.

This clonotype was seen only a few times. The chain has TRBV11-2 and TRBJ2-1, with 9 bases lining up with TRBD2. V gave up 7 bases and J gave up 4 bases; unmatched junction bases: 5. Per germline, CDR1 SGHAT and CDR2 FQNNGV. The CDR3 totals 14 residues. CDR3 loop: CASTGGREYNEQFF. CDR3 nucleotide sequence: TGTGCCAGCACTGGCGGGAGGGAGTACAATGAGCAGTTCTTC.

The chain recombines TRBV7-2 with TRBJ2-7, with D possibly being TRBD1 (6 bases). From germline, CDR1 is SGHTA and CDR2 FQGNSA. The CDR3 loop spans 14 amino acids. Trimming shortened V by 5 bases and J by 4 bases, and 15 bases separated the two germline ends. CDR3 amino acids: CASSPVGAFYEQYF. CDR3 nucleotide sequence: TGTGCCAGCAGCCCGGTGGGGGCCTTTTACGAGCAGTACTTC. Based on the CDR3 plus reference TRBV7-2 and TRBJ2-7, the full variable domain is GAGVSQSPSNKVTEKGKDVELRCDPISGHTALYWYRQSLGQGLEFLIYFQGNSAPDKSGLPSDRFSAERTGGSVSTLTIQRTQQEDSAVYLCASSPVGAFYEQYFGPGTRLTVT.

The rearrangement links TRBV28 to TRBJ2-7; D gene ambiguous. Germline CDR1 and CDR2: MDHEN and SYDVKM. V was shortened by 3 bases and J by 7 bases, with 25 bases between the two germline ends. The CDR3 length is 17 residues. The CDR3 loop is CASSFWKASSTHNEQYF. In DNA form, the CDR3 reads TGTGCCAGCAGTTTCTGGAAAGCCTCATCCACTCACAATGAGCAGTACTTC. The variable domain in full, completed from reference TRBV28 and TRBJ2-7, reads DVKVTQSSRYLVKRTGEKVFLECVQDMDHENMFWYRQDPGLGLRLIYFSYDVKMKEKGDIPEGYSVSREKKERFSLILESASTNQTSMYLCASSFWKASSTHNEQYFGPGTRLTVT.

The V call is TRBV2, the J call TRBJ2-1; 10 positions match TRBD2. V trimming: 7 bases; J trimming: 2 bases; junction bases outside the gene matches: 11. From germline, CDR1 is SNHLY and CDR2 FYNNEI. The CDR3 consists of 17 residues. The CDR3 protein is CASIQLSLAGAYNEQFF. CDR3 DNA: TGTGCCAGCATCCAACTCAGCCTAGCGGGAGCCTACAATGAGCAGTTCTTC.